This TCR beta chain was captured by sequencing in a study of Graves' ophthalmopathy and Graves' hyperthyroidism. The TCR beta CDR3 regions underwent amplification from RNA transcripts. The workflow started with a first-round RT-PCR run with HTBI primers and then moved on to a second-round multiplex PCR. Via MiXCR, TCRdb re-called the multiplex PCR reads, giving one row per CDR3 protein. The sample has fewer than 650,000 distinct CDR3 sequences, about 20% seen once. The CDR3 covers 13 residues. V lost 5 bases and J lost 5, with 12 bases in between. Enrollment excluded any patients with other autoimmune diseases, uncontrolled infections, pregnancy or lactation. Clinical symptoms, serum thyroxine, TRAb, thyroid ultrasound and orbital computed tomography were relied on for diagnosis. As regards this clonotype: Its target is unknown.

Study results and caveats: Detected in blood as well were most expanded thyroid clonotypes with frequency above 0.001. Sensitivity reached over 85% and specificity approximately 81% for a 13-signature model separating ophthalmopathy from stable hyperthyroidism.

The TCR comes from a woman aged 18-29 years with stable Graves' hyperthyroidism. Some clones in this sample may be carry-over from other donors' samples. The material sequenced was peripheral blood. The rearrangement links TRBV12-3 or TRBV12-4 to TRBJ2-5, with a weak D call TRBD2 (5 bases). In DNA, the CDR3 is TGTGCCAGCAGTACGACTATTGTGGAGACCCAGTACTTC. Its translation: CASSTTIVETQYF.